This T cell receptor beta chain was recorded in a study of spatial heterogeneity in lung cancer. In this sample, this clonotype turned up many times. Its antigen remains unknown. As for time point: sample taken at primary tumor resection. The approximately 67 donors had untreated early-stage non-small cell lung cancer. General study findings and limits: Beta chains had around 12% coverage of tumor T cells, and alpha chains had around 7.2%. The study found that expanded intratumoral alpha and beta TCR counts tracked tumor mutation counts.

The V end was cut by 0 bases, the J end by 6 bases, with 11 bases between. The CDR3 is 14 residues long. Germline V gene lookup returns CDR1 LGHNA and CDR2 YSLEER. MiXCR, applied by TCRdb to the 5' RACE reads, yields one record per CDR3 protein. This repertoire shows over 10,000 distinct CDR3 sequences, about 5% found once; its top ten account for about 34%. The sequence came from a male donor with early-stage non-small cell lung cancer. The chain joins TRBV4-3 to TRBJ1-2; D ambiguous. The specimen was lung tumor tissue, collected at surgery. The CDR3 nucleotides read TGCGCCAGCAGCCAAGACAAGGGCTTGGATGGCTACACCTTC. Its translation: CASSQDKGLDGYTF.